This T cell receptor beta chain was sequenced during a study of shared T cell receptors in the human thymus (dated by TCRdb to about 2021). Background on the whole study: The study examined how the human thymus generates shared, self-reactive T-cell receptor alpha chains.

Trimming at the junction amounts to 0 bases on V and 7 bases on J, and the germline ends lie 10 bases apart. For CDR1 and CDR2, the germline V gene (reference sequence) lists WNHNN and SYGVQD. CDR3 length: 14 amino acids, cysteine to phenylalanine. The kept DNA is CDR3 alone, 42 bases in frame from the first base. Receptor amplification or capture employed the immunoSEQ multiplex PCR assay. In its TCRdb copy, this immuneACCESS table keeps in-frame sequences only and misses some clones. Where compared with another copy, unresolved V genes explain less than half of these, and the others have no known cause. In this sample the table shows some 660,000 clones, 87% of which occur a single time. The top ten constitute just under 0.0095% of the sample. A note on this clone: The antigen it binds to is not known. No base quality values were provided; no much bigger clone lies one nucleotide off.

The same sample was also used in a study of human thymus T cells. As the second publication notes: In Finland, the donors were immunologically healthy infants who were having open corrective cardiac surgery for congenital heart defects. The thymus tissue came from surgical resects taken out during corrective cardiac surgery. Biased V and J gene segment usage appeared to be present in both thymic and peripheral blood repertoires. The related research found that thymic TCR repertoires overlapped highly between unrelated individuals. The study described the TCR alpha and beta repertoires in about eight infant thymus samples and a handful of matching peripheral blood samples. Donor ages ranged from about 7 to 244 days, and the cohort comprised six male and two female infants. Thymocytes were mechanically released from the tissue and were stored as pellets of about 9.5-31 million cells at -70 degrees C. A QIAsymphony instrument was used to extract genomic DNA from frozen cell pellets. Using the immunoSEQ multiplex PCR assay, the TCRB and TCRAD loci were amplified from a standardized quantity of quality-controlled genomic DNA. Amplicons spanned the V(D)J region at a length sufficient to cover the CDR3 and identify V and J genes. Amplicon sequencing was performed on an Illumina platform through the commercial immunoSEQ service. Primer bias and sequencing errors were corrected using previously described methods, and TCRAD and TCRB definitions followed the IMGT database. The repertoires were analysed using immunoSEQ Analyzer 3.0 and VDJTools for basic statistics, V/J segment usage, diversity estimates, rarefaction and pairwise overlap. To estimate diversity, the Chao1, ChaoE, Efron-Thisted, Shannon and inverse Simpson indices were applied, and diversity was also estimated on datasets down-sampled to the smallest sample. Repertoire overlap was assessed by strict matching of CDR3 nucleotide sequence, V gene and J gene, and clustering was done by Jaccard-based multidimensional scaling. On average, roughly 810,000 unique TCRB clonotypes were obtained from thymus samples, compared with approximately 84,000 from blood samples.

The rearranged chain carries TRBV10-1 and TRBJ2-1, with the D segment identity uncertain. Input material: thymocytes. The clonotype was recovered from a boy younger than two with a congenital heart defect. Donor details come from another sample of the same person, matched by shared clones. The DNA reads TGCGCCAGCAGTGAGTCGAAAGCTTGGAATGAGCAGTTCTTC. Protein translation: CASSESKAWNEQFF.